The clone carrying this TCR beta chain has more than one count but fewer than ten. What it binds is not known. The CDR3 spans 13 residues. Trimming took off 5 bases at V and 0 bases at J, with 7 bases between the two ends. Germline V lookup: CDR1 MNHEY, CDR2 SVGEGT. TCRdb reanalysed the RACE reads using MiXCR and keeps one entry per CDR3 protein. The sample has tens of thousands of distinct CDR3 sequences; roughly 10% are singletons. This specimen comes from a study of human T cells and chemical hapten exposure. Study context: Patch testing placed 0.01% DPC on the upper back, with readings at 6 days. Study conclusions and caveats: Controls formed significantly fewer large CDR3 similarity clusters than expanded TCRs did.

Time point here: patch test 1, 2 weeks after DPC sensitization. Treatment denoted: therapeutic diphenylcyclopropenone sensitization with weekly scalp DPC. Prior to application of each patch test, blood was drawn. This chain connects TRBV6-2 or TRBV6-3 to TRBJ1-1; D not resolved. This TCR derives from a woman aged 50 to 65 with alopecia areata. Some clones in this sample may be carry-over from other donors' samples. Material: whole blood, obtained in connection with sensitization to the hapten diphenylcyclopropenone (DPC). CDR3 in amino acids: CASSGSLNTEAFF. The CDR3 DNA reads TGTGCCAGCAGTGGATCACTGAACACTGAAGCTTTCTTT.